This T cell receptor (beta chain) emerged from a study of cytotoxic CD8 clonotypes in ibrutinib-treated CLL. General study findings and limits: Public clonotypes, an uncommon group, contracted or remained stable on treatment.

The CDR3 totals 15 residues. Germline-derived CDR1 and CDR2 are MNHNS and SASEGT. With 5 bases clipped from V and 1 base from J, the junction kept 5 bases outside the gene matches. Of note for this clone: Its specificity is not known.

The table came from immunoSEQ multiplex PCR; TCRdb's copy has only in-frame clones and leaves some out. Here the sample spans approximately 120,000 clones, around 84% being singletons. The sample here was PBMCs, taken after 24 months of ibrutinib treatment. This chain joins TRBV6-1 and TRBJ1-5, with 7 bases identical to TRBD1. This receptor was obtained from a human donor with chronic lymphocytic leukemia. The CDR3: CASSTTGLSNQPQHF. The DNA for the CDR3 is TGTGCCAGCAGTACGACAGGGTTGAGCAATCAGCCCCAGCATTTT.